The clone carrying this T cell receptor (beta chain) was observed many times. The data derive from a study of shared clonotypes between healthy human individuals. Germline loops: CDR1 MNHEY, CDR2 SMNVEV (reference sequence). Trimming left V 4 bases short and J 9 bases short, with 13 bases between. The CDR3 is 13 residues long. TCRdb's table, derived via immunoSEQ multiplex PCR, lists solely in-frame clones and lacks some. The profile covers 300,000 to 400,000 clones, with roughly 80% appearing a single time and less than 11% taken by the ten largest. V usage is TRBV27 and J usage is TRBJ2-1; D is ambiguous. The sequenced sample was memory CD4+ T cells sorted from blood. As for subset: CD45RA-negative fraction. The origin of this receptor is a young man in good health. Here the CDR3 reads CASSSIGFGEQFF. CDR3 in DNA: TGTGCCAGCAGTTCAATTGGTTTTGGTGAGCAGTTCTTC.